This T cell receptor beta chain was identified in a study of chemoradiotherapy in HPV16-positive cancers. V was pared by 0 bases and J by 4 bases, with 3 bases between. The CDR3 has 12 residues. CDR1 and CDR2 from the germline V gene are LNHNV and YYDKDF (reference sequence). This table comes from immunoSEQ multiplex PCR, and its TCRdb copy is limited to in-frame clones, with some not included. The sample consists of over 10,000 clones, more than 75% of them appearing once. Repeated repertoire sampling spanned the course of chemoradiotherapy. This sequence originates from a human donor with HPV-associated anogenital cancer. The V and J genes are TRBV15 and TRBJ1-2; D ambiguous. Source: blood, taken from a patient who underwent chemoradiotherapy. The CDR3 bases are TGTGCCACCAGCAGAGATAGCTATGGCTACACCTTC. Translated: CATSRDSYGYTF.